This TCR beta chain was retrieved from a study of T cells after yellow fever vaccination. Study background: Fractions of low cell number were prepared using SMART-Seq v4 Ultra Low Input.

Worth noting for this clonotype: Its cognate antigen is unknown.

Broader study findings: Clonotype sharing between CD4 and CD8 compartments was small. Post-booster repertoires contained most primary-vaccination clones again (approximately 95% CD4, around 88% CD8).

Germline lookup yields CDR1 SGHTA and CDR2 FQGNSA. CDR3 length: 12 amino acids. V was pared by 6 bases and J by 4 bases, with 9 bases between. Template switching by 5'RACE produced TCR cDNA, adding a universal primer site and UMIs. TCRdb redid the calling of the 5' RACE reads with MiXCR, one entry per CDR3 protein. The repertoire has 500,000 to 650,000 distinct CDR3 sequences, 9% to 15% of them found once; the top ten carry 14% to 15%. V and J are TRBV7-2 and TRBJ1-2; no definite D call. The sample was PBMCs, taken on the day of the yellow fever booster vaccination. The receptor was derived from a man younger than 40 who received the YFV17D yellow fever vaccine. The CDR3 is CASRSSLYGYTF. The CDR3 DNA is TGTGCCAGCAGGTCCTCGCTCTATGGCTACACCTTC.